Below are 18 T cell receptor beta chains sequenced from a single sample in a study of T cells in Graves' hyperthyroidism and ophthalmopathy. TCR beta CDR3 region amplification was performed from RNA transcripts. Initially, a first-round RT-PCR of the TCR CDR3 employed the HTBI primer set. TCRdb called the multiplex PCR reads again in MiXCR, with one record for every CDR3 protein. Among approximately 210,000 distinct CDR3 sequences listed, approximately 17% were seen once. Specimen: blood. These TCRs come from a man in his fifties or sixties with Graves' hyperthyroidism.

This clonotype has a count of ten or more. For the CDR3, the DNA is TGCGCCAGCAGCACGGGGGACAGACCCTACGAGCAGTACTTC. This codes for CASSTGDRPYEQYF. The chain couples TRBV5-1 to TRBJ2-7; a possible D gene is TRBD1 (7 bases). Trimming cost V 4 bases and J 2 bases, with 13 bases left between them. The CDR3 covers 14 residues. Germline CDR1 reads SGHRS; CDR2 reads YFSETQ.

V gene TRBV28 combines with J gene TRBJ2-5; D is uncertain. This CDR3 spans 13 amino acids. V shed 0 bases and J shed 5 bases, with 7 bases lying between them. Per the germline V gene, CDR1 is MDHEN and CDR2 is SYDVKM. DNA for the CDR3: TGTGCCAGCAGTTTATGGGGTGGGGAGACCCAGTACTTC. Translation gives CASSLWGGETQYF.

This clonotype came up many times. V gene TRBV5-1 combines with J gene TRBJ2-3; 9 nucleotides agree with TRBD1. Germline CDR1 reads SGHRS; CDR2 reads YFSETQ. Unmatched junction bases numbered 7, after V lost 4 bases and J lost 4 bases. CDR3 length equals 15 residues. The CDR3 sequence is CASSITGGAADTQYF. CDR3 DNA sequence: TGCGCCAGCAGCATCACAGGGGGCGCGGCAGATACGCAGTATTTT.

The table lists this clonotype with a few counts. V usage is TRBV5-1 and J usage is TRBJ2-5, with TRBD2 matching over 7 bases. CDR1 and CDR2 from the germline V gene are SGHRS and YFSETQ. The V and J ends lost 0 bases and 5 bases, in that order; junction bases with no gene match: 7. The CDR3 extends over 15 amino acids. In DNA, the CDR3 is TGCGCCAGCAGCTTGGCTGGGGGAGGGCTTGAGACCCAGTACTTC. It encodes CASSLAGGGLETQYF.

In its sample, this clonotype was seen many times. The chain links TRBV11-2 to TRBJ2-1, with 8 bases lining up with TRBD2. CDR3 length equals 15 residues. Unmatched junction bases numbered 9, after V lost 7 bases and J lost 4 bases. Per germline, CDR1 SGHAT and CDR2 FQNNGV. CDR3 coding DNA: TGTGCCAGCATGCAGGGACTAGAAAGTTACAATGAGCAGTTCTTC. Translating it yields CASMQGLESYNEQFF.

This clonotype was seen at least ten times. The chain is built from TRBV5-1 and TRBJ2-1; 16 positions match TRBD2. With 2 bases clipped from V and 8 bases from J, the junction kept 1 base outside the gene matches. The germline CDR1 and CDR2 sequences are SGHRS and YFSETQ. This CDR3 spans 15 amino acids. The CDR3 region has the DNA TGCGCCAGCAGCTTTGGGACTAGCGGGAGGGATGAGCAGTTCTTC. Encoded protein: CASSFGTSGRDEQFF.

This clonotype was detected many times. CDR3 loop: CASSLAWGRLSEKLFF. CDR3 coding DNA: TGTGCCAGCAGCTTAGCTTGGGGGCGACTATCTGAAAAACTGTTTTTT. The chain uses TRBV11-2 and TRBJ1-4; maybe TRBD1 (6 bases). The V and J ends lost 1 base and 7 bases respectively, with 16 bases between them. The CDR3 runs 16 residues. Germline V lookup: CDR1 SGHAT, CDR2 FQNNGV.

This clonotype was seen many times. The CDR3 nucleotides are TGTGCCAGCAGTTTACACCCAAGAGAGCAGTACTTC. Protein: CASSLHPREQYF. V usage is TRBV12-3 or TRBV12-4 and J usage is TRBJ2-5; D unclear. This CDR3 is built from 12 residues. V lost 2 bases and J 11 bases, leaving 12 bases between the germline ends.

J is TRBJ1-3 and V is TRBV6-1, with D uncertain. The V and J ends lost 10 bases and 0 bases respectively, with 16 bases between them. The V gene's germline CDR1 is MNHNS and CDR2 SASEGT. The CDR3 sequence is 15 residues long. The CDR3 coding sequence is TGTGCCAACACCCCGAAGCCCTTCTCTGGAAACACCATATATTTT. Translation: CANTPKPFSGNTIYF.

The V call is TRBV5-4, the J call TRBJ2-5; TRBD2 might be the D (6 bases). The CDR3 is 13 amino acids. CDR1 is SGHNT, CDR2 YYREEE, per germline (reference sequence). V lost 0 bases, J lost 10 bases, and 13 bases lay in between. Here the CDR3 reads CASSLVSGGDQYF. In DNA form, the CDR3 reads TGTGCCAGCAGCTTGGTTTCTGGAGGGGACCAGTACTTC.

This clonotype was found many times. V usage is TRBV5-1 and J usage is TRBJ1-5; D is ambiguous. Trimming left V 1 base short and J 7 bases short, with 9 bases between. Germline V gene data show CDR1 as SGHRS and CDR2 as YFSETQ. The CDR3 is 13 residues long. The DNA of the CDR3 is TGCGCCAGCAGCTTGTCCACGGACCAGCCCCAGCATTTT. This codes for CASSLSTDQPQHF.

This clonotype was counted a few times. This chain uses TRBV6-2 or TRBV6-3 with TRBJ2-3; 12 bases are a match to TRBD2. This CDR3 region has 15 residues. CDR1 and CDR2 (germline): MNHEY, SVGEGT. Losses at the gene ends were 6 bases for V and 2 bases for J; bases not matched to a gene: 3. The chain's CDR3 is CASSPSGRATDTQYF. The CDR3 DNA is TGTGCCAGCAGCCCTAGCGGGAGGGCCACAGATACGCAGTATTTT.

This clonotype was observed at least ten times. The genes are TRBV2 and TRBJ2-7; 12 bases align to TRBD2. The CDR3 extends over 19 amino acids. J was trimmed by 4 bases and V by 0 bases; bases with no gene match: 13. CDR1 and CDR2 (germline): SNHLY, FYNNEI. CDR3 DNA sequence: TGTGCCAGCAGTGAAGCGCAGGCTAGCGGGAGGGCCTTGGGGTACGAGCAGTACTTC. This codes for CASSEAQASGRALGYEQYF. Complete variable domain (other parts from reference TRBV2 and TRBJ2-7): EPEVTQTPSHQVTQMGQEVILRCVPISNHLYFYWYRQILGQKVEFLVSFYNNEISEKSEIFDDQFSVERPDGSNFTLKIRSTKLEDSAMYFCASSEAQASGRALGYEQYFGPGTRLTVT.

This clonotype was found many times. The gene calls are TRBV6-2 or TRBV6-3 and TRBJ2-5, with 12 nucleotides matching TRBD2. Per the germline V gene, CDR1 is MNHEY and CDR2 is SVGEGT. Trimming removed 6 bases from V and 5 bases from J; junction bases left unmatched: 16. This CDR3 contains 18 residues. CDR3: CASSPGLAGNPFRETQYF. CDR3 DNA sequence: TGTGCCAGCAGCCCGGGACTAGCGGGCAACCCCTTCCGGGAGACCCAGTACTTC.

This clonotype was detected ten times or more. The chain combines TRBV19 with TRBJ1-4; D is unclear. The CDR3 has 17 amino acids. Between the trimmed V and J ends, which lost 6 bases and 7 bases, there was a span of 24 bases. Germline V gene sequence: CDR1 LNHDA, CDR2 SQIVND (reference sequence). CDR3 residues: CASSNDDGTRRVEKLFF. Written as DNA, the CDR3 is TGTGCCAGTAGCAACGACGACGGAACACGGAGAGTTGAAAAACTGTTTTTT.

The count of this clonotype is one. This may arise from a read error, as a much more abundant clone is one base away. This chain connects TRBV12-3 or TRBV12-4 to TRBJ2-2, with D tentatively TRBD1 or TRBD2 (5 bases each). V was cut by 3 bases and J by 6 bases, with 11 bases left in between. This CDR3 is built from 14 residues. The CDR3: CASSFSGTAGELFF. CDR3 in DNA: TGTGCCAGCAGTTTCTCAGGGACCGCCGGGGAGCTGTTTTTT.

The chain couples TRBV5-1 to TRBJ2-2; TRBD2 agrees at 10 bases. Per germline, CDR1 SGHRS and CDR2 YFSETQ. This CDR3 has 18 amino acids. Losses at the gene ends were 0 bases for V and 3 bases for J; bases not matched to a gene: 8. The CDR3 bases are TGCGCCAGCAGCTTGGATGGTAGAGGACTAGCGGACACCGGGGAGCTGTTTTTT. The encoded protein is CASSLDGRGLADTGELFF.

The chain is built from TRBV29-1 and TRBJ2-4; 7 nucleotides line up with TRBD2. CDR1 SQVTM and CDR2 ANQGSEA come from the germline V gene. Trimming cost V 5 bases and J 3 bases; bases outside gene matches: 7. There are 14 residues in the CDR3. The DNA for the CDR3 is TGCAGCGTTCGCGGGGGTTCGGACAAAAACATTCAGTACTTC. Translating it yields CSVRGGSDKNIQYF.